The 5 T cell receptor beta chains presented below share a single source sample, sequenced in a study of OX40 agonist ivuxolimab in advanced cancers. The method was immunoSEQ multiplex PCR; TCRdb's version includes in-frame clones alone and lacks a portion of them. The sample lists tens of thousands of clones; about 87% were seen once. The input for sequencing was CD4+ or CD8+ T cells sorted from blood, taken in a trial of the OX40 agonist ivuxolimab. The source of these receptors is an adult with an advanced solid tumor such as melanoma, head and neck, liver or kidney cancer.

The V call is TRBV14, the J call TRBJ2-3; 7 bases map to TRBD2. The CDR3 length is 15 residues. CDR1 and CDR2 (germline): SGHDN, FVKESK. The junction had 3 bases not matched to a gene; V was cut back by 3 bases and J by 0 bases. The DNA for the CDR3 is TGTGCCAGCAGCCACAGAGCGGGAAGCACAGATACGCAGTATTTT. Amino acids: CASSHRAGSTDTQYF.

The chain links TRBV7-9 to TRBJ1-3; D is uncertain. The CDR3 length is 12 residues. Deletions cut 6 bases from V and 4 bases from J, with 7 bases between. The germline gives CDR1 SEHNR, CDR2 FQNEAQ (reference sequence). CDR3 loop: CASRFPGNTIYF. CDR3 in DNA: TGTGCCAGCAGATTCCCCGGAAACACCATATATTTT.

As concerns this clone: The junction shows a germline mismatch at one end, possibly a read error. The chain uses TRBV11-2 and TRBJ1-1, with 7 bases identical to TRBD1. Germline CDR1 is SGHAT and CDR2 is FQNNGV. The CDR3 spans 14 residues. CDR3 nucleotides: TGTGCCAGCAGCGTAGACAGGGTCGTCACTGAAGCTTTCTTT. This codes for CASSVDRVVTEAFF.

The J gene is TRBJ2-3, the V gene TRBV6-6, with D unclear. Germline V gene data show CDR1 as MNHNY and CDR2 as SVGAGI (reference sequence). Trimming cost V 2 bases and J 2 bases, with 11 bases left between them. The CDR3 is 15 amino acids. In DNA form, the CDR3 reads TGTGCCAGCAGTTACGGAGAGGTTAACACAGATACGCAGTATTTT. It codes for CASSYGEVNTDTQYF.

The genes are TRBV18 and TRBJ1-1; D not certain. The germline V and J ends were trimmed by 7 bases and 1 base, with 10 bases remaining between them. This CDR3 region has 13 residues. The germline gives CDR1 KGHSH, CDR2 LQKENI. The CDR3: CASFTGGNTEAFF. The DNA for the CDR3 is TGTGCCAGCTTCACGGGAGGGAACACTGAAGCTTTCTTT.